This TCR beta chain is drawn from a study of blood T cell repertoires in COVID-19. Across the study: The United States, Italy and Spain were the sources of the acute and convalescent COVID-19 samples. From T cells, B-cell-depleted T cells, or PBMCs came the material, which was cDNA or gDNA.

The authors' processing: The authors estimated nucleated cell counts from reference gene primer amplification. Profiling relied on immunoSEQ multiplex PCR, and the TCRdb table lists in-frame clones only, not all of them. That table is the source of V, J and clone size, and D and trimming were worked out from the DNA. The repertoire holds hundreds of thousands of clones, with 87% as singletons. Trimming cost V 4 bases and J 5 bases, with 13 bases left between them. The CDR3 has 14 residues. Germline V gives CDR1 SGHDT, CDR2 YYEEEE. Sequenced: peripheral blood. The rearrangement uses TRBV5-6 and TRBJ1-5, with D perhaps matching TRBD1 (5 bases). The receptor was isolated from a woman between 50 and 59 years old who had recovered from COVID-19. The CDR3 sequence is CASSRGTQDQPQHF. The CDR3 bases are TGTGCCAGCAGCCGCGGGACTCAAGATCAGCCCCAGCATTTT.